This T cell receptor (beta chain) was retrieved from a study of blood T cells in healthy people across ages. With a J-beta primer mix and a sample-barcoded 5' primer, a second PCR ran roughly 6 to 11 cycles. TCRdb redid the calling of the 5' RACE reads with MiXCR, one entry per CDR3 protein. Of fewer than 1,200,000 distinct CDR3 sequences in the sample, about 23% are singletons; the top ten hold 0.65% to 0.75%. To note about this clonotype: Its antigen remains unidentified.

This CDR3 is built from 15 residues. With V trimmed by 4 bases and J by 3 bases, 9 bases remained unmatched. Germline V lookup: CDR1 SNHLY, CDR2 FYNNEI. Regarding the study as a whole: Roughly linear declines in TCR beta diversity per million T cells occurred with age.

The same data also contributed to another study, on T cells of mothers and their children. This second study says: A few healthy Caucasian mothers, along with their six children, were the donors. Researchers report slightly higher, though non-significant, overlap in related mother-child pairs than in unrelated pairs.

The sequenced sample was blood. V usage is TRBV2 and J usage is TRBJ2-7, with TRBD1 matching 7 bases. The source of this sequence is a girl under 10 years old in good health. Here the CDR3 reads CASSVGRQGNYEQYF. CDR3 bases: TGTGCCAGCAGTGTGGGTCGACAGGGAAACTACGAGCAGTACTTC.